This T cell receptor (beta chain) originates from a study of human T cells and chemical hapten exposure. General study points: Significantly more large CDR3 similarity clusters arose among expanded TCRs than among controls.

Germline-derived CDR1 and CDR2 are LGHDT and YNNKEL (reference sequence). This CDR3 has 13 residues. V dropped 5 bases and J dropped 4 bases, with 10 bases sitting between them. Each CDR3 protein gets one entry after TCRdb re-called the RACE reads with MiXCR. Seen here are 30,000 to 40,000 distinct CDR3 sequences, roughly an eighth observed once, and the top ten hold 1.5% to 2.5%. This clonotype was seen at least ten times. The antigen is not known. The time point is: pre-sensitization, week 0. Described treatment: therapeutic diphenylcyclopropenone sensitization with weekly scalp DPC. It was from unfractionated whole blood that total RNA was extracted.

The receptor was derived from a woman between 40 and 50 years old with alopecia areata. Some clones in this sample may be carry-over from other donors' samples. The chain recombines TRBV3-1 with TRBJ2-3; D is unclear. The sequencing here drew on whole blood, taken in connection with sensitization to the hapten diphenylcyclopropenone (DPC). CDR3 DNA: TGTGCCAGCAGCTCCCCCGGGTCAGATACGCAGTATTTT. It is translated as CASSSPGSDTQYF.